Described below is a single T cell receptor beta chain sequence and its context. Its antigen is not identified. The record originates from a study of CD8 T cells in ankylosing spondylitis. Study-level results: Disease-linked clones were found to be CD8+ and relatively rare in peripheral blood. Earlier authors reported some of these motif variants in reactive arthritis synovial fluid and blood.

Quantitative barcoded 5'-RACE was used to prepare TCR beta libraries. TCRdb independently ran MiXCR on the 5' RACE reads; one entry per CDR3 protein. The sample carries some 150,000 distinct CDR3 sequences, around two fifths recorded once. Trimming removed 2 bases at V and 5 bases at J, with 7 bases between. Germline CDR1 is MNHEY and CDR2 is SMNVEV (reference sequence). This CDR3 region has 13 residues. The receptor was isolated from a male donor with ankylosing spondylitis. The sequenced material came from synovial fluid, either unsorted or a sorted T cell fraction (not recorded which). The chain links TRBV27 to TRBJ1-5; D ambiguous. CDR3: CASSLRRHQPQHF. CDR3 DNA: TGTGCCAGCAGTTTACGGCGACATCAGCCCCAGCATTTT.